These 11 T cell receptor beta chains share one sample of origin, sequenced in a study of HIV-infected patients and healthy controls. Antiretroviral therapy had run roughly three months, about 14 weeks, before follow-up blood collection. The repertoire came from unfractionated whole blood and reflected all unsorted peripheral T cells. cDNA was made from 400 to 500 ng RNA using alpha and beta constant primers. Each of the alpha and beta chains got its own library through chain-specific third strand synthesis with indices. TCRdb re-derived calls from the 5' RACE reads in MiXCR, one entry per CDR3 protein. Found here are some 9,300 distinct CDR3 sequences, less than 7% of them singletons; the top ten hold over 25%. Material: blood, obtained during antiretroviral therapy. The source is an adult with HIV infection. The donor label of this sample is uncertain.

In this sample, this clonotype turned up many times. V and J are TRBV27 and TRBJ2-2; no clear D. Germline V gene lookup returns CDR1 MNHEY and CDR2 SMNVEV (reference sequence). CDR3 length: 12 amino acids. V was cut by 3 bases and J by 4 bases, with 3 bases left in between. CDR3 in amino acids: CASSFGTGELFF. CDR3 DNA sequence: TGTGCCAGCAGTTTTGGCACCGGGGAGCTGTTTTTT.

In this sample, this clonotype is medium-sized. J is TRBJ2-3 and V is TRBV6-2 or TRBV6-3, with 9 bases lining up with TRBD2. The germline gives CDR1 MNHEY, CDR2 SVGEGT. The V and J ends lost 7 bases and 2 bases, in that order; junction bases with no gene match: 7. The CDR3 is made up of 15 amino acids. The CDR3 DNA reads as TGTGCCAGCACCTCTAGCGGGGCAACCACAGATACGCAGTATTTT. This encodes CASTSSGATTDTQYF.

This clonotype was seen only a few times. This chain links TRBV20-1 with TRBJ2-3, with 10 bases matching TRBD2. Trimming cost V 4 bases and J 4 bases; bases outside gene matches: 11. This CDR3 is built from 16 residues. Germline V CDR1 and CDR2: DFQATT, SNEGSKA (reference sequence). The CDR3 DNA reads as TGCAGTGCTACCCCTCAAGCGGGGGGGCCATCAGATACGCAGTATTTT. Translation gives CSATPQAGGPSDTQYF.

This clonotype was observed many times. This chain uses TRBV9 with TRBJ1-1; 8 bases align to TRBD1. Germline CDR1 and CDR2: SGDLS and YYNGEE. The junction had 2 bases not matched to a gene; V was cut back by 0 bases and J by 4 bases. The length of the CDR3 is 14 residues. The DNA for the CDR3 is TGTGCCAGCAGCGTAGGCACAGGGGGCACTGAAGCTTTCTTT. It specifies CASSVGTGGTEAFF. Variable domain in full (rest from reference TRBV9 and TRBJ1-1): DSGVTQTPKHLITATGQRVTLRCSPRSGDLSVYWYQQSLDQGLQFLIQYYNGEERAKGNILERFSAQQFPDLHSELNLSSLELGDSALYFCASSVGTGGTEAFFGQGTRLTVV.

This clonotype was seen many times. The chain has TRBV7-2 and TRBJ2-1; 8 positions match TRBD2. Germline V gene sequence: CDR1 SGHTA, CDR2 FQGNSA. V trimming: 5 bases; J trimming: 7 bases; junction bases outside the gene matches: 13. This CDR3 region has 16 residues. CDR3 nucleotides: TGTGCCAGCAGCCCAATTCGGGGGGGCGGCGGGAATGAGCAGTTCTTC. This translates into CASSPIRGGGGNEQFF.

This clonotype was seen many times. The rearrangement joins TRBV7-8 to TRBJ2-7; D gene unclear. The CDR3 has 14 residues. V gave up 4 bases and J gave up 2 bases, with 12 bases separating them. Germline V gene sequence: CDR1 SGHVS, CDR2 FQNEAQ. The DNA of the CDR3 is TGTGCCAGCAGCTACGGACGGGCTACCTACGAGCAGTACTTC. Translating it yields CASSYGRATYEQYF.

This clonotype was recorded many times. This chain joins TRBV29-1 and TRBJ2-7, with TRBD2 as a possible D gene (6 bases). This CDR3 contains 14 residues. CDR1 and CDR2 from the germline V gene are SQVTM and ANQGSEA. Trimming removed 5 bases from V and 2 bases from J, with 16 bases in between. The CDR3 sequence is CSVSAEGPAYEQYF. CDR3 DNA: TGCAGCGTTTCCGCGGAGGGACCGGCCTACGAGCAGTACTTC.

This chain joins TRBV18 and TRBJ1-1, with 7 bases that match TRBD1. V trimming: 1 base; J trimming: 3 bases; junction bases outside the gene matches: 2. The germline gives CDR1 KGHSH, CDR2 LQKENI. The CDR3 sequence is 14 residues long. As DNA, the CDR3 is TGTGCCAGCTCACCACGGGGACAGTACACTGAAGCTTTCTTT. Protein product: CASSPRGQYTEAFF.

This clonotype showed up many times. This chain links TRBV20-1 with TRBJ2-7, with 9 positions matching TRBD2. The CDR3 has 14 residues. Trimming cost V 6 bases and J 4 bases; bases outside gene matches: 10. Germline V CDR1 and CDR2: DFQATT, SNEGSKA (reference sequence). The CDR3 loop reads CSALGGTSTYEQYF. CDR3 DNA sequence: TGCAGTGCCCTAGGAGGGACTAGCACTTACGAGCAGTACTTC.

This clonotype was picked up many times. The rearrangement joins TRBV14 to TRBJ1-2; no clear D. Trimming left V 1 base short and J 6 bases short, with 6 bases between. The CDR3 is 12 residues long. CDR1 and CDR2 from the germline V gene are SGHDN and FVKESK. The chain's CDR3 is CASSQGFDGYTF. The DNA for the CDR3 is TGTGCCAGCAGCCAAGGTTTCGATGGCTACACCTTC.

In this sample, this clonotype turned up many times. The chain uses TRBV7-2 and TRBJ1-2; TRBD1 is a possible D gene (5 bases). Looked up from germline, CDR1 is SGHTA and CDR2 is FQGNSA. V was cut by 1 base and J by 4 bases, with 13 bases left in between. This CDR3 is 15 amino acids long. CDR3 nucleotides: TGTGCCAGCAGCTTAGATCGTTTGGGGGTCTATGGCTACACCTTC. It translates to CASSLDRLGVYGYTF.